This T cell receptor beta chain was captured in a study of CD8 T cells in ankylosing spondylitis. This clonotype appeared a few times. The CDR3 length is 13 residues. Trimming removed 6 bases at V and 8 bases at J, with 13 bases between. In germline, CDR1 is SNHLY, CDR2 FYNNEI. Each CDR3 protein is one row after TCRdb ran MiXCR on the 5' RACE reads. The sample lists roughly 200,000 distinct CDR3 sequences, 9.5% to 15% seen once, with approximately 15% in the top ten. The chain has TRBV2 and TRBJ2-2, with D hard to call. The TCR originated in a male donor with ankylosing spondylitis or in good health (not recorded which). Specimen: blood, either unsorted or a sorted T cell fraction (not recorded which). This CDR3 reads CASRDSSGGELFF. CDR3 nucleotides: TGTGCCAGCAGGGATAGCTCTGGGGGGGAGCTGTTTTTT.